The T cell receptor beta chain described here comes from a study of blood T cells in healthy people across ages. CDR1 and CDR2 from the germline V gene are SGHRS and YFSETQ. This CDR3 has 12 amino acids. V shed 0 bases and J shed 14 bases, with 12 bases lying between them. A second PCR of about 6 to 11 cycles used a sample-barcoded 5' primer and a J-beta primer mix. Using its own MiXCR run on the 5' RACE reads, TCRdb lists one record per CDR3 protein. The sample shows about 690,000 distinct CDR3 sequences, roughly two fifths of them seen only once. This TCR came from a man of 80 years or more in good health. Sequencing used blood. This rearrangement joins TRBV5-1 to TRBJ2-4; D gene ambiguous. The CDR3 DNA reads TGCGCCAGCAGCTTGGTGGGCCAAGGCGAGTACTTC. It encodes CASSLVGQGEYF.